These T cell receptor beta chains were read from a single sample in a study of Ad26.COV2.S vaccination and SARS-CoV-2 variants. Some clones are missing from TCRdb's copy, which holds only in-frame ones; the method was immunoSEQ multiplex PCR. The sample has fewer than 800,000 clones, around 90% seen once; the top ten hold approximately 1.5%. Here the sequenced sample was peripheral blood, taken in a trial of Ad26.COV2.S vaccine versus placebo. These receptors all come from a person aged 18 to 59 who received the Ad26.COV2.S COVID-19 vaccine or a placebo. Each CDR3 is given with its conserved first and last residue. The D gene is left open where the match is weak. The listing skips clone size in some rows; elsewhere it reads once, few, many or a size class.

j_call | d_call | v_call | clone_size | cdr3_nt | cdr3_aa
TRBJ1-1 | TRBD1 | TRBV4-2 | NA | TGTGCCAGCAGCCAAGCCCACAGGGGCGACACTGAAGCTTTCTTT | CASSQAHRGDTEAFF
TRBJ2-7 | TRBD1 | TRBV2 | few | TGTGCCAGCAGAGGGACAGTGTTCGAGCAGTACTTC | CASRGTVFEQYF
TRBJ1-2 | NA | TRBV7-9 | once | TGTGCCAGCAGCTCCAGGCTGGCACCGGGGGGCTACACCTTC | CASSSRLAPGGYTF
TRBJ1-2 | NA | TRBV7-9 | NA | TGTGCCAGCAGCTTAAGGGAGGTATTGGGCTACACCTTC | CASSLREVLGYTF
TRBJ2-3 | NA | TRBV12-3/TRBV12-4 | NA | TGTGCCAGCACCCTGTCTGGGGCGCAGTATTTT | CASTLSGAQYF
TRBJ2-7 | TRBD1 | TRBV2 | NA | TGTGCCAGCAGCCCCCTCTACAGGGGTGGATCCTACGAGCAGTACTTC | CASSPLYRGGSYEQYF
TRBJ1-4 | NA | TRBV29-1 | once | TGCAGCGTTGAGAAGGGGGAAAAACTGTTTTTT | CSVEKGEKLFF
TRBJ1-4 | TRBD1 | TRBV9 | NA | TGTGCCAGCAGCGTAGGGGACAGGGGACGCGAAAAACTGTTTTTT | CASSVGDRGREKLFF
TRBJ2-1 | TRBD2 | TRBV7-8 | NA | TGTGCCAGCAGCTCGGGAGGCTGGTCCTACAATGAGCAGTTCTTC | CASSSGGWSYNEQFF
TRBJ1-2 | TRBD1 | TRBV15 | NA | TGTGCCACCAGCAGAGATCCGGGACAGGGAAACTATGGCTACACCTTC | CATSRDPGQGNYGYTF
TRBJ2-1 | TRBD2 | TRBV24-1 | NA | TGTGCCACCAGTGAAAGGTGGGAGGGCCGCGATGAGCAGTTCTTC | CATSERWEGRDEQFF
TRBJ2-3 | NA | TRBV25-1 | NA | TGTGCCAGCACCCCCAGGGGGGGAAGCACAGATACGCAGTATTTT | CASTPRGGSTDTQYF
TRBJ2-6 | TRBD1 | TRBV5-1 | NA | TGCGCCAGCAGCTTGGAACCGGCCGGGACAGGGGTCTCTGGGGCCAACGTCCTGACTTTC | CASSLEPAGTGVSGANVLTF
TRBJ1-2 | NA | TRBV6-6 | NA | TGTGCCAGCAGTTACTCTACCCCAGAGAGAGGCTACACCTTC | CASSYSTPERGYTF
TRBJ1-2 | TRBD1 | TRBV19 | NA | TGTGCCAGTGCCCCGGGACAGAACTATGGCTACACCTTC | CASAPGQNYGYTF
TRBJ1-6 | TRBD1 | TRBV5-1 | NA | TGCGCCAGCAAGACAGGGCATAATTCACCCCTCCACTTT | CASKTGHNSPLHF
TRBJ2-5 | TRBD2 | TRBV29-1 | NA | TGCAGCGTTGAAGGTCTCGGTGGGGCGGGAGTGGAGACCCAGTACTTC | CSVEGLGGAGVETQYF
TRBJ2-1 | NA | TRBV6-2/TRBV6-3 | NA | TGTGCCAGCAGCACGCGGGGGCCGGGTAATGAGCAGTTCTTC | CASSTRGPGNEQFF
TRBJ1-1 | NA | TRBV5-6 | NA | TGTGCCAGCAGCTTGTGGGGGGCGCGTGCCCCGAACACCCGAGCTTTCTTT | CASSLWGARAPNTRAFF
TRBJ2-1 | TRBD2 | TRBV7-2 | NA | TGTGCCAGCAGCCCTCCGGGGCTAGCGGGGGGGCCGGGTGAGCAGTTCTTC | CASSPPGLAGGPGEQFF
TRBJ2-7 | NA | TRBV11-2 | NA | TGTGCCAGCAGCTTAGTGGAGGGCTACGAGCAGTACTTC | CASSLVEGYEQYF
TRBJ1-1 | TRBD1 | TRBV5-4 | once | TGTGCCAGCAGTAGGGACAGGGGGCAAACTGAAGCTTTCTTT | CASSRDRGQTEAFF
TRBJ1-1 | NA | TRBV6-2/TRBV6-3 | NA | TGTGCCAGCAGTTACAAGGGCACCACTGAAGCTTTCTTT | CASSYKGTTEAFF
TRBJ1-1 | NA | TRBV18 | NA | TGTGCCAGCTCCCGCGGGACCGTGAACACTGAAGCTTTCTTT | CASSRGTVNTEAFF
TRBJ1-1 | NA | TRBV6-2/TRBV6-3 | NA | TGTGCCAGCAGTTATACTGAGGCCGCGAACACTGAAGCTTTCTTT | CASSYTEAANTEAFF
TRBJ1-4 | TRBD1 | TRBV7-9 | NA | TGTGCCAGCAGCCGGGACAGGGGAGGAGAAAAACTGTTTTTT | CASSRDRGGEKLFF
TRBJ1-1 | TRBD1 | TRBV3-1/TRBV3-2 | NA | TGTGCCAGCAGCCAGCAGGGGGGGAACACTGAAGCTTTCTTT | CASSQQGGNTEAFF
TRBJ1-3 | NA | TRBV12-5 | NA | TGTGCTAGTGGTTATACAGGAGGGGGAACTGGAAACACCATATATTTT | CASGYTGGGTGNTIYF
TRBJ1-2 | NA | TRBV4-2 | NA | TGTGCCAGCAGCCAAGACGGGGACTTAGGCTACACCTTC | CASSQDGDLGYTF
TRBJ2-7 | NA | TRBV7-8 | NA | TGTGCCAGCAGCCCCCCGGGAGCGTTACCGATCGAGCAGTACTTC | CASSPPGALPIEQYF
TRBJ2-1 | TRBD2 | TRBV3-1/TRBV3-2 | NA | TGTGCCAGCAGCCAAGTAGTACTAGCGGGGAACAATGAGCAGTTCTTC | CASSQVVLAGNNEQFF
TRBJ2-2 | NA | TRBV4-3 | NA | TGCGCCAGCAGCCAAGAAGGGCCCATTCACGGGGAGCTGTTTTTT | CASSQEGPIHGELFF
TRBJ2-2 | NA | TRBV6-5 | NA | TGTGCCAGCAGCCCCCCGGGACACAACACCGGGGAGCTGTTTTTT | CASSPPGHNTGELFF
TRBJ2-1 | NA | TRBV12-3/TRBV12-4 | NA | TGTGCCAGCACCGGGGGAGGCAATGAGCAGTTCTTC | CASTGGGNEQFF
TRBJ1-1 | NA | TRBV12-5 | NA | TGTGCTAGTGGTTGGGGGGGGAAGGCTTTCTTT | CASGWGGKAFF
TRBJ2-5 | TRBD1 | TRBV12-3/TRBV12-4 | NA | TGTGCCAGCAGTAACAGGGGTTTGGAGACCCAGTACTTC | CASSNRGLETQYF
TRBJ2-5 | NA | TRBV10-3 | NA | TGTGCCATCAGTGAGTCGGGGGGCCAAGAGACCCAGTACTTC | CAISESGGQETQYF
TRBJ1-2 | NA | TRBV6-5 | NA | TGTGCCAGCAGTTACTCTTTAGTGGGCGGCTACACCTTC | CASSYSLVGGYTF
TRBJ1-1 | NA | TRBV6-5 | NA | TGTGCCAGCAGCCGCCAGGGGTTCGGTGAAGCTTTCTTT | CASSRQGFGEAFF
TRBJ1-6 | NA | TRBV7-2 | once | TGTGCCAGCAGCCCACGGAATAATTCACCCCTCCACTTT | CASSPRNNSPLHF
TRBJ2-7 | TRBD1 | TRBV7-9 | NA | TGTGCCAGCAGCCCCGGGACAGGGACCTTCGAGCAGTACTTC | CASSPGTGTFEQYF
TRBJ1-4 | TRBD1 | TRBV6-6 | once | TGTGCCAGCAGTTACGTCGCAGGGGGCTTTGAAAAACTGTTTTTT | CASSYVAGGFEKLFF
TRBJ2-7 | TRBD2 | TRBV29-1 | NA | TGCAGCGTTGAAGTACTAGCGGGAGCTTCCTACGAGCAGTACTTC | CSVEVLAGASYEQYF
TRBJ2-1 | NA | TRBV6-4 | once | TGTGCCAGCAGTGATGAAGACTATCCTTACAATGAGCAGTTCTTC | CASSDEDYPYNEQFF
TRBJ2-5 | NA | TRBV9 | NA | TGTGCCAGCAGCCCCCGACAGGGAGGGGCCCAAGAGACCCAGTACTTC | CASSPRQGGAQETQYF
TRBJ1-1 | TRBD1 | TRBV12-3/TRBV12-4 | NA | TGTGCCAGCAGTTTCGGGACAGCTGAAGCTTTCTTT | CASSFGTAEAFF
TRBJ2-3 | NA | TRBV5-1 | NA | TGCGCCAGCAGCTTGGATCAGGGGTGGCCTCAAGATACGCAGTATTTT | CASSLDQGWPQDTQYF
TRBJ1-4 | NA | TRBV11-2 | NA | TGTGCCAGCAGCTTAGCGTGGGGTGTAGATGAAAAACTGTTTTTT | CASSLAWGVDEKLFF
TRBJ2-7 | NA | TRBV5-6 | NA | TGTGCCAGCAGCTTTCCATCGGAACTAACCTACGAGCAGTACTTC | CASSFPSELTYEQYF
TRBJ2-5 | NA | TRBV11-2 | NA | TGTGCCAGCAGCTTGGCGGGAGAGACCCAGTACTTC | CASSLAGETQYF
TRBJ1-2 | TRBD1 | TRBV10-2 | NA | TGCGCCAGCAGTGAGTTCTTGACAGGGATCTATGGCTACACCTTC | CASSEFLTGIYGYTF
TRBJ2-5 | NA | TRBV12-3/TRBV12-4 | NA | TGTGCCAGCAGCTTACCACCCGCGCAGACCCAGTACTTC | CASSLPPAQTQYF